The 27 T cell receptor beta chains below were found in one sample sequenced in a study of CD8+CD57+ T cells in acquired aplastic anemia (dated by TCRdb to the late 2010s). Patients chosen for sequencing had shown expansion of CD8+CD57+ cells by flow cytometry. TCRdb records Illumina HiSeq 2000 as the sequencer. Genomic DNA served as template for TCR beta VDJ combination and CDR3 sequence profiling. The public sequencing data were trimmed at Q25 with fastp and processed into clonotypes with MiXCR by TCRdb, which kept only in-frame beta chains. Entries that share a CDR3 protein sequence are merged under the most common genes and DNA. This sample holds 180,000 or so distinct CDR3 sequences; about half were observed only once. Together, the top ten hold roughly 2% of the sample. The sequencing sample was made of sorted CD4+, CD8+, or CD8+CD57+ T cells (not recorded which) from PBMCs. Receptors originate from a human donor with aplastic anemia.

About this clonotype: Because the CDR3 is missing its conserved closing phenylalanine or tryptophan, this is likely a read error. The CDR3, as DNA: TGTGCCAGCAGCAGGACAGGAGTTAGTGGCTACACCCTC. It encodes CASSRTGVSGYTL. The J gene is TRBJ1-2, the V gene TRBV28; 7 bases match TRBD1. Unmatched junction bases numbered 8, after V lost 6 bases and J lost 7 bases. Per germline, CDR1 MDHEN and CDR2 SYDVKM. The CDR3 covers 13 residues.

V usage is TRBV7-2 and J usage is TRBJ1-4; 8 bases are shared with TRBD1. The CDR3 has 15 amino acids. Looked up from germline, CDR1 is SGHTA and CDR2 is FQGNSA. V trimming: 3 bases; J trimming: 14 bases; junction bases outside the gene matches: 14. In nucleotides, the CDR3 is TGTGCCAGCAGCTTCGACAGGGGATCGGGTGGAAAGCTGTTTTTT. Translated: CASSFDRGSGGKLFF.

The V gene is TRBV7-2, the J gene TRBJ1-1; D perhaps matches TRBD1 (5 bases). V dropped 4 bases and J dropped 8 bases, with 17 bases sitting between them. Germline V gene sequence: CDR1 SGHTA, CDR2 FQGNSA. The CDR3 is made up of 14 amino acids. CDR3 in amino acids: CASSWATRGTEAFF. The CDR3 DNA follows: TGTGCCAGCAGCTGGGCGACACGGGGCACCGAAGCTTTCTTT.

This clonotype was seen at least ten times. This sequence joins TRBV19 and TRBJ2-3; 12 bases are shared with TRBD2. With 1 base clipped from V and 4 bases from J, the junction kept 6 bases outside the gene matches. This CDR3 has 17 residues. Germline CDR1 and CDR2: LNHDA and SQIVND (reference sequence). CDR3 loop: CASSIVPSGRASDTQYF. The CDR3 nucleotides read TGTGCCAGTAGTATAGTCCCTAGCGGGAGGGCCTCAGATACGCAGTATTTT.

The chain recombines TRBV7-8 with TRBJ2-7; tentative D call: TRBD2 (5 bases). Germline V gene sequence: CDR1 SGHVS, CDR2 FQNEAQ. This CDR3 region has 14 residues. V lost 0 bases, J lost 3 bases, and 9 bases lay in between. The CDR3, as DNA: TGTGCCAGCAGCTTAGCGACGAGCGGCTACGAGCAGTACTTC. It yields the protein CASSLATSGYEQYF.

On this clonotype: A junction boundary mismatches the germline segment, possibly from a read error. The CDR3 spells CASTRPGSDNEQFF. DNA of the CDR3: TGTGCCAGCACCCGACCAGGCTCGGACAACGAGCAGTTCTTC. This chain connects TRBV11-2 to TRBJ2-1; a possible D gene is TRBD1 (5 bases). CDR1 and CDR2 (germline): SGHAT, FQNNGV. The CDR3 covers 14 residues. The whole variable domain, remainder taken from reference TRBV11-2 and TRBJ2-1, is EAGVAQSPRYKIIEKRQSVAFWCNPISGHATLYWYQQILGQGPKLLIQFQNNGVVDDSQLPKDRFSAERLKGVDSTLKIQPAKLEDSAVYLCASTRPGSDNEQFFGPGTRLTVL.

The CDR3, as DNA: TGCGCCAGCAGCCGGGGGACTAGCGGGTACAATGAGCAGTTCTTC. Translation: CASSRGTSGYNEQFF. J is TRBJ2-1 and V is TRBV5-1; 12 bases align to TRBD2. The germline gives CDR1 SGHRS, CDR2 YFSETQ. V was pared by 4 bases and J by 4 bases, with 3 bases of the junction left unmatched. The CDR3 loop spans 15 amino acids.

CDR3 sequence reads: CSVVGTSNEQFF. CDR3 sequence (DNA): TGCAGCGTTGTCGGGACTAGCAATGAGCAGTTCTTC. This chain links TRBV29-1 with TRBJ2-1; the match to TRBD2 covers 8 bases. Per germline, CDR1 SQVTM and CDR2 ANQGSEA. This CDR3 region has 12 residues. J gave up 6 bases and V 4 bases, and 2 bases lay outside the gene matches.

This clonotype showed up just once. The chain has TRBV6-4 and TRBJ1-5; D is ambiguous. The CDR3 runs 15 residues. V shed 0 bases and J shed 0 bases, with 6 bases lying between them. The germline CDR1 and CDR2 sequences are MRHNA and SNTAGT. In DNA, the CDR3 is TGTGCCAGCAGTGACTCCGGTGATAGCAATCAGCCCCAGCATTTT. Protein sequence: CASSDSGDSNQPQHF.

This clonotype was detected only a few times. This chain connects TRBV18 to TRBJ1-5; D gene ambiguous. Trimming pared 2 bases from V and 2 bases from J, leaving 10 bases between. CDR3 size: 15 residues. The germline V gene has CDR1 KGHSH and CDR2 LQKENI. The CDR3 region has the DNA TGTGCCAGCTCACCATACGGGGTCCGCAATCAGCCCCAGCATTTT. Translating it yields CASSPYGVRNQPQHF.

Remarks on this clonotype: A much larger clone is a single base away; this may be a read error. The chain uses TRBV6-2 or TRBV6-3 and TRBJ2-1; 11 bases align to TRBD1. The CDR3 has 18 residues. Germline CDR1 and CDR2: MNHEY and SVGEGT. CDR3 nucleotides: TGTGCCAGCAGTCACTCGTTATTCCGTCGGGACAGGGGGAATGAGCAGTTCTTC. It specifies CASSHSLFRRDRGNEQFF.

This clonotype has at least ten counts. The chain couples TRBV2 to TRBJ2-5; 11 bases align to TRBD2. J lost 3 bases, V lost 4 bases, and 1 base had no gene match. The germline CDR1 and CDR2 sequences are SNHLY and FYNNEI. The CDR3 totals 14 residues. The CDR3 DNA is TGTGCCAGCAGTGTACTAGCGGGGGAAGAGACCCAGTACTTC. Translated: CASSVLAGEETQYF. Full variable domain (remainder filled in from reference TRBV2 and TRBJ2-5): EPEVTQTPSHQVTQMGQEVILRCVPISNHLYFYWYRQILGQKVEFLVSFYNNEISEKSEIFDDQFSVERPDGSNFTLKIRSTKLEDSAMYFCASSVLAGEETQYFGPGTRLLVL.

This clonotype has at least ten counts. The chain has TRBV6-2 or TRBV6-3 and TRBJ2-1, with 9 bases identical to TRBD1. Germline CDR1 and CDR2: MNHEY and SVGEGT. The CDR3 runs to 16 residues. Trimming removed 4 bases from V and 6 bases from J; junction bases left unmatched: 10. The CDR3 loop reads CASSSSTGGIRNEQFF. In DNA form, the CDR3 reads TGTGCCAGCAGTTCGTCGACAGGGGGAATCCGCAATGAGCAGTTCTTC.

The chain has TRBV20-1 and TRBJ2-7, with TRBD2 identical over 13 bases. J gave up 2 bases and V 3 bases, and 7 bases lay outside the gene matches. From germline, CDR1 is DFQATT and CDR2 SNEGSKA (reference sequence). This CDR3 has 16 residues. Here the CDR3 DNA reads TGCAGTGCTAGTACGGGACTAGCGGGAAACCCCTACGAGCAGTACTTC. It translates to CSASTGLAGNPYEQYF.

Turning to this clonotype: The CDR3 carries no conserved terminal phenylalanine or tryptophan, so it likely arises from a read error. The DNA is left out, because the CDR3 cannot be placed on it with certainty; the CDR3 is given as TCRdb lists it. This chain connects TRBV2 to TRBJ2-2. The CDR3 numbers 15 amino acids, ends counted. The germline CDR1 and CDR2 sequences are SNHLY and FYNNEI. CDR3 sequence reads: CASHEGFANTGELLD.

The genes are TRBV2 and TRBJ1-3, with D maybe TRBD1 (5 bases). Germline values: CDR1 SNHLY, CDR2 FYNNEI. The CDR3 length is 15 residues. V was cut by 3 bases and J by 0 bases, with 9 bases left in between. CDR3 nucleotide sequence: TGTGCCAGCAGTGAGGAGGGACTCTCTGGAAACACCATATATTTT. It specifies CASSEEGLSGNTIYF. The variable domain in full, with the rest retrieved from reference TRBV2 and TRBJ1-3, is EPEVTQTPSHQVTQMGQEVILRCVPISNHLYFYWYRQILGQKVEFLVSFYNNEISEKSEIFDDQFSVERPDGSNFTLKIRSTKLEDSAMYFCASSEEGLSGNTIYFGEGSWLTVV.

Worth noting for this clonotype: This sequence may be a read error, since a much larger clone differs from it by one base. The rearrangement joins TRBV7-9 to TRBJ1-4; D is possibly TRBD1 (6 bases). CDR3 length: 14 residues. Between the trimmed V and J ends, which lost 5 bases and 7 bases, there was a span of 14 bases. The germline CDR1 and CDR2 sequences are SEHNR and FQNEAQ (reference sequence). CDR3 residues: CASSPAGVGEKLFF. In DNA form, the CDR3 reads TGTGCCAGCAGCCCCGCAGGGGTAGGTGAAAAACTGTTTTTT.

This clonotype was detected a few times. Possible read error: a much larger clone is one base away. J is TRBJ2-3 and V is TRBV5-1, with D possibly matching TRBD1 (6 bases). In germline, CDR1 is SGHRS, CDR2 YFSETQ. The CDR3 totals 16 residues. The CDR3 sequence: CASGLGTRSSTDTQYF. The CDR3 region has the DNA TGCGCCAGCGGCTTGGGGACACGGAGTAGCACAGATACGCAGTATTTT.

In this sample, this clonotype turned up many times. The chain recombines TRBV19 with TRBJ1-1, with D hard to call. Germline CDR1 LNHDA, CDR2 SQIVND (reference sequence). This CDR3 has 13 residues. Trimming shortened V by 6 bases and J by 0 bases, and 8 bases separated the two germline ends. The CDR3, as DNA: TGTGCCAGTAGCCAATACATGAACACTGAAGCTTTCTTT. Translated, it gives CASSQYMNTEAFF.

The sample holds a few counts of this clonotype. V usage is TRBV11-2 and J usage is TRBJ1-4; D possibly corresponds to TRBD1 (6 bases). V was cut by 4 bases and J by 3 bases, with 24 bases left in between. In germline, CDR1 is SGHAT, CDR2 FQNNGV. This CDR3 comprises 19 residues. The CDR3 loop is CASSSIRDRNPAANEKLFF. CDR3 nucleotide sequence: TGTGCCAGCAGCTCGATCCGAGACAGGAACCCCGCGGCTAATGAAAAACTGTTTTTT.

The chain combines TRBV2 with TRBJ2-1; TRBD1 matches 9 bases. The CDR3 length is 14 residues. V trimming: 2 bases; J trimming: 7 bases; junction bases outside the gene matches: 3. CDR1 SNHLY and CDR2 FYNNEI come from the germline V gene. The CDR3 loop reads CASSEWGQGNEQFF. For the CDR3, the DNA is TGTGCCAGCAGTGAATGGGGACAGGGAAATGAGCAGTTCTTC.

V and J are TRBV19 and TRBJ2-7; unclear D gene. The CDR3 contains 14 residues. The V end was cut by 7 bases, the J end by 0 bases, with 13 bases between. Germline V gene sequence: CDR1 LNHDA, CDR2 SQIVND (reference sequence). The CDR3 DNA follows: TGTGCCAGTACCTTCAGTGTAAGCTCCTACGAGCAGTACTTC. Its translation is CASTFSVSSYEQYF.

This clonotype was counted a single time. V usage is TRBV20-1 and J usage is TRBJ1-5; TRBD1 agrees at 7 bases. This CDR3 has 17 amino acids. The V gene end was trimmed by 1 base and the J gene end by 3 bases; junction bases not matched to a gene: 12. CDR1 and CDR2 from the germline V gene are DFQATT and SNEGSKA (reference sequence). CDR3 coding DNA: TGCAGTGCTAGAGCTTATGGACAGGCCGCCTCCAATCAGCCCCAGCATTTT. Its protein is CSARAYGQAASNQPQHF.

This clonotype was observed many times. This sequence joins TRBV7-2 and TRBJ2-3, with D unresolved. V was shortened by 5 bases and J by 4 bases, with 13 bases between the two germline ends. CDR3 length equals 14 residues. CDR1 and CDR2 from the germline V gene are SGHTA and FQGNSA. CDR3 loop: CASSPQRIPDTQYF. In DNA form, the CDR3 reads TGTGCCAGCAGCCCACAGAGGATCCCAGATACGCAGTATTTT.

The rearrangement links TRBV15 to TRBJ1-1, with 8 bases fitting TRBD1. This CDR3 has 15 residues. With V trimmed by 2 bases and J by 1 base, 3 bases remained unmatched. Germline loops: CDR1 LNHNV, CDR2 YYDKDF (reference sequence). CDR3 protein: CATSRSGTGNTEAFF. The CDR3 DNA is TGTGCCACCAGCAGATCCGGGACAGGGAACACTGAAGCTTTCTTT.

The J gene is TRBJ2-1, the V gene TRBV19; 8 nucleotides align to TRBD2. Germline CDR1 reads LNHDA; CDR2 reads SQIVND (reference sequence). With V trimmed by 10 bases and J by 5 bases, 10 bases remained unmatched. CDR3 size: 14 residues. Written as DNA, the CDR3 is TGTGCCACCCAAACGGGGGGGCCTAACAATGAGCAGTTCTTC. Residues: CATQTGGPNNEQFF.

J is TRBJ2-6 and V is TRBV24-1; TRBD1 aligns across 10 bases. After removal of 2 bases from V and 0 bases from J, the junction contained 6 bases not matched to a gene. The germline CDR1 and CDR2 sequences are KGHDR and SFDVKD. The length of the CDR3 is 19 residues. CDR3 in amino acids: CATSDSPGQGLSGANVLTF. CDR3 nucleotides: TGTGCCACCAGTGATTCTCCGGGACAGGGGCTCTCTGGGGCCAACGTCCTGACTTTC.